This TCR beta chain was recorded in a study of identical twins. Study outcomes and limitations: The abundant beta clonotypes from cord blood had fewer insertions, and memory repertoires had none of this.

In TCRdb, the 5' RACE reads were re-called with MiXCR into one record per CDR3 protein. Among 1.5 million to 2 million distinct CDR3 sequences listed, under 35% were seen once. Germline V lookup: CDR1 MNHNS, CDR2 SASEGT. This CDR3 spans 14 amino acids. V lost 7 bases, J lost 1 base, and 13 bases lay in between. Healthy Caucasians provided all donations. A word on this clonotype: Its target is unknown.

The clonotype originates from a newborn girl in good health. V gene TRBV6-1 combines with J gene TRBJ2-5; perhaps TRBD2 as D (5 bases). The sample consisted of cord blood. CDR3 loop: CASTLRRGQETQYF. Here the CDR3 DNA reads TGTGCCAGCACTCTACGACGGGGCCAAGAGACCCAGTACTTC.